These 32 T cell receptor beta chains share one sample of origin, sequenced in a study of T-cell reconstitution after alpha-beta-depleted transplantation in children. Unique molecular identifiers featured in how the TCRbeta library was prepared. TCRdb itself ran the PCR reads through MiXCR, one entry per CDR3 protein. The sample lists a few hundred thousand distinct CDR3 sequences, under 20% occurring once. The material sequenced was PBMCs, mostly from graft donor cells, taken 360 days after TCRalphabeta/CD19-depleted stem cell transplant. These receptors came from a boy younger than two who had a stem cell transplant for Wiskott-Aldrich syndrome, so the T cells may come from the graft donor.

V usage is TRBV5-1 and J usage is TRBJ1-2; no clear D gene. V was clipped by 0 bases and J by 2 bases, with 11 bases between them. Germline V gene sequence: CDR1 SGHRS, CDR2 YFSETQ. The CDR3 consists of 15 residues. The CDR3, as DNA: TGCGCCAGCAGCTTGGCCACCTTTGGAAACTATGGCTACACCTTC. Translated, it gives CASSLATFGNYGYTF.

A word on this clonotype: The CDR3 does not close with the conserved phenylalanine or tryptophan, likely indicating a read error. The rearrangement joins TRBV20-1 to TRBJ2-7, with D possibly being TRBD1 (6 bases). CDR3 length: 14 amino acids. With 3 bases removed from V and 4 bases from J, the gap between germline ends came to 16 bases. Germline V gene data show CDR1 as DFQATT and CDR2 as SNEGSKA (reference sequence). In DNA form, the CDR3 reads TGCAGTGCTAGTCCCAGGGGAAAAAGGTACGAGCAGTACCTC. It translates to CSASPRGKRYEQYL.

The CDR3 nucleotides are TGTGCCAGCAGTTTAACCAGGGGCGTTGTCTATGGCTACACCTTC. It codes for CASSLTRGVVYGYTF. The rearrangement links TRBV12-3 or TRBV12-4 to TRBJ1-2; possibly TRBD1 for D (6 bases). Deletions cut 2 bases from V and 4 bases from J, with 14 bases between. The CDR3 covers 15 residues.

A word on this clonotype: A much larger clone sits a single nucleotide away, making a read error possible. The rearrangement uses TRBV12-3 or TRBV12-4 and TRBJ2-2, with unresolved D. The CDR3 consists of 16 residues. CDR3 bases: TGTGACAGCAGTTGGTCCCCTCAGGCGAACACCGGGGAGCTGTTTTTT. It specifies CDSSWSPQANTGELFF.

The table lists this clonotype with a few counts. CDR3 sequence reads: CASSFQGVGGYTF. The CDR3 DNA reads as TGTGCCAGCAGTTTTCAGGGAGTTGGAGGCTACACCTTC. The gene calls are TRBV28 and TRBJ1-2; tentatively, D is TRBD1 (5 bases). Deletions cut 3 bases from V and 8 bases from J, with 13 bases between. CDR1 MDHEN and CDR2 SYDVKM come from the germline V gene. The CDR3 sequence is 13 residues long.

The chain links TRBV27 to TRBJ1-1; D not resolved. This CDR3 comprises 14 residues. The ends were cut back, 5 bases at V and 0 bases at J, with 10 bases in the middle. Germline loops: CDR1 MNHEY, CDR2 SMNVEV (reference sequence). The CDR3 DNA follows: TGTGCCAGCAGTCCGCTGGGGATGAACACTGAAGCTTTCTTT. Protein sequence: CASSPLGMNTEAFF.

In its sample, this clonotype was seen a few times. The rearrangement links TRBV20-1 to TRBJ2-7; D perhaps matches TRBD1 (6 bases). The germline V gene has CDR1 DFQATT and CDR2 SNEGSKA (reference sequence). Trimming cost V 8 bases and J 2 bases, with 16 bases left between them. The CDR3 is 13 residues long. CDR3 residues: CSLVGQLTYEQYF. As DNA, the CDR3 is TGCAGTCTCGTTGGACAGTTGACCTACGAGCAGTACTTC.

This clonotype was detected a few times. J is TRBJ2-3 and V is TRBV19; a possible D gene is TRBD2 (6 bases). Germline V gene lookup returns CDR1 LNHDA and CDR2 SQIVND (reference sequence). The CDR3 consists of 14 residues. V shed 11 bases and J shed 0 bases, with 15 bases lying between them. The DNA of the CDR3 is TGTGCCGGTCCGGGACTGCTAAGCACAGATACGCAGTATTTT. This gives the protein CAGPGLLSTDTQYF.

There are many counts of this clonotype. This chain links TRBV24-1 with TRBJ2-7; TRBD1 matches at 8 bases. Germline V gene lookup returns CDR1 KGHDR and CDR2 SFDVKD. There are 15 residues in the CDR3. V lost 2 bases, J lost 0 bases, and 2 bases stayed unmatched. CDR3 region: CATSDSTGGSYEQYF. As DNA, the CDR3 is TGTGCCACCAGTGATTCAACAGGGGGCTCCTACGAGCAGTACTTC.

The chain is built from TRBV12-3 or TRBV12-4 and TRBJ2-2; weak D call: TRBD1 (5 bases). V shed 7 bases and J shed 2 bases, with 14 bases lying between them. The CDR3 has 15 amino acids. DNA of the CDR3: TGTGCCAGCACTCTCAGGGCGACTAACACCGGGGAGCTGTTTTTT. Translated, it gives CASTLRATNTGELFF.

This clonotype was counted only a few times. The chain employs TRBV7-2 and TRBJ2-7; TRBD2 is a possible D gene (6 bases). Per the germline V gene, CDR1 is SGHTA and CDR2 is FQGNSA. Trimming pared 3 bases from V and 6 bases from J, leaving 15 bases between. The CDR3 contains 14 residues. CDR3 region: CASSLEPRLGEQYF. CDR3 nucleotide sequence: TGTGCCAGCAGCTTGGAACCCCGACTAGGCGAGCAGTACTTC.

The chain is built from TRBV12-3 or TRBV12-4 and TRBJ2-7; tentative D call: TRBD1 (6 bases). This CDR3 comprises 14 residues. The V end lost 3 bases, the J end lost 3 bases, and 12 bases lay between the germline ends. The CDR3 region has the DNA TGTGCCAGCAGTTTTGCAGGGGTTTACTACGAGCAGTACTTC. Translation gives CASSFAGVYYEQYF.

CDR3 nucleotides: TGCAGTGCTAGCCTGGGCACTGGGCTAGCGGCCCAAGAGACCCAGTACTTC. Translated, it gives CSASLGTGLAAQETQYF. The J gene is TRBJ2-5, the V gene TRBV20-1; 7 bases match TRBD2. The CDR3 has 17 residues. The V gene end was trimmed by 3 bases and the J gene end by 1 base; junction bases not matched to a gene: 14. Germline loops: CDR1 DFQATT, CDR2 SNEGSKA (reference sequence).

This clonotype was seen at least ten times. This chain connects TRBV28 to TRBJ2-2; TRBD1 matches 8 bases. Germline V gene sequence: CDR1 MDHEN, CDR2 SYDVKM. V gave up 0 bases and J gave up 3 bases; unmatched junction bases: 0. This CDR3 has 15 amino acids. The DNA for the CDR3 is TGTGCCAGCAGTTTATGGGACAGGGACACCGGGGAGCTGTTTTTT. Translating gives CASSLWDRDTGELFF.

The chain uses TRBV11-2 and TRBJ2-1; 13 bases are shared with TRBD2. The CDR3 is 17 amino acids. Per the germline V gene, CDR1 is SGHAT and CDR2 is FQNNGV. V was clipped by 1 base and J by 7 bases; unmatched bases: 7. This CDR3 reads CASSLVFGLAGDNEQFF. The CDR3 nucleotides are TGTGCCAGCAGCTTAGTGTTCGGACTAGCGGGGGATAATGAGCAGTTCTTC.

V is TRBV24-1 and J is TRBJ2-1; D possibly corresponds to TRBD2 (5 bases). The CDR3 length is 16 residues. The V gene's germline CDR1 is KGHDR and CDR2 SFDVKD. Between the trimmed V and J ends, which lost 2 bases and 2 bases, there was a span of 12 bases. The CDR3 coding sequence is TGTGCCACCAGTGATTCCCAGCGGAATCCCTACAATGAGCAGTTCTTC. As protein: CATSDSQRNPYNEQFF.

This clonotype occurred a few times. This rearrangement joins TRBV10-2 to TRBJ1-2; TRBD1 agrees at 7 bases. Unmatched junction bases numbered 7, after V lost 5 bases and J lost 1 base. Per the germline V gene, CDR1 is WSHSY and CDR2 is SAAADI. This CDR3 has 15 residues. DNA of the CDR3: TGCGCCAGCAGTTCGGGACAGATAGTTAACTATGGCTACACCTTC. It yields the protein CASSSGQIVNYGYTF.

This clonotype was seen a handful of times. The chain combines TRBV27 with TRBJ2-5; 11 nucleotides match TRBD1. Germline CDR1 is MNHEY and CDR2 is SMNVEV (reference sequence). The CDR3 covers 15 residues. Losses at the gene ends were 6 bases for V and 5 bases for J; bases not matched to a gene: 8. The CDR3 DNA sequence: TGTGCCAGCAGCCCTTACGGGACAGGGGGTGAGACCCAGTACTTC. Translation gives CASSPYGTGGETQYF.

The V call is TRBV5-1, the J call TRBJ2-6; D ambiguous. Germline lookup yields CDR1 SGHRS and CDR2 YFSETQ. The ends were cut back, 0 bases at V and 0 bases at J, with 4 bases in the middle. This CDR3 comprises 15 residues. The CDR3 nucleotides are TGCGCCAGCAGCTTGGCGAACTCTGGGGCCAACGTCCTGACTTTC. This codes for CASSLANSGANVLTF.

This clonotype was recorded many times. This chain joins TRBV2 and TRBJ2-1; 14 bases align to TRBD2. The CDR3 is made up of 16 amino acids. CDR1 is SNHLY and CDR2 is FYNNEI in the germline V gene. V lost 4 bases to trimming and J lost 1 base; unmatched junction nucleotides: 0. The DNA of the CDR3 is TGTGCCAGCAGTGGACTAGCGGGGGGGTCCTACAATGAGCAGTTCTTC. It translates to CASSGLAGGSYNEQFF. The variable domain in full, with the rest retrieved from reference TRBV2 and TRBJ2-1, is EPEVTQTPSHQVTQMGQEVILRCVPISNHLYFYWYRQILGQKVEFLVSFYNNEISEKSEIFDDQFSVERPDGSNFTLKIRSTKLEDSAMYFCASSGLAGGSYNEQFFGPGTRLTVL.

This clonotype was detected a few times. The V and J genes are TRBV20-1 and TRBJ2-7; 9 nucleotides align to TRBD1. The CDR3 covers 12 residues. Germline V gives CDR1 DFQATT, CDR2 SNEGSKA (reference sequence). The CDR3 sequence: CSAYRGRGEQYF. Written as DNA, the CDR3 is TGCAGCGCTTACAGGGGGCGCGGGGAGCAGTACTTC.

Only a few counts were recorded for this clonotype. V is TRBV29-1 and J is TRBJ2-4; a possible D gene is TRBD2 (6 bases). The CDR3 loop spans 20 amino acids. The ends were cut back, 0 bases at V and 3 bases at J, with 27 bases in the middle. Per the germline V gene, CDR1 is SQVTM and CDR2 is ANQGSEA. The CDR3 sequence is CSVEDPSSPGAGFDKNIQYF. The CDR3 DNA reads TGCAGCGTTGAAGATCCCTCATCGCCTGGGGCGGGATTTGACAAAAACATTCAGTACTTC.

This clonotype was picked up a small number of times. The chain employs TRBV20-1 and TRBJ2-7; the D gene is possibly TRBD1 (6 bases). The V end lost 1 base, the J end lost 5 bases, and 15 bases lay between the germline ends. Germline-derived CDR1 and CDR2 are DFQATT and SNEGSKA (reference sequence). The CDR3 runs 14 residues. In DNA form, the CDR3 reads TGCAGTGCTAGAGCCCCGTCGCCAGGGGACGAGCAGTACTTC. As protein: CSARAPSPGDEQYF.

J is TRBJ2-1 and V is TRBV6-1; maybe TRBD1 (5 bases). Trimming pared 6 bases from V and 3 bases from J, leaving 12 bases between. The CDR3 is 14 amino acids. Per the germline V gene, CDR1 is MNHNS and CDR2 is SASEGT. CDR3 amino acids: CASSPQGIYNEQFF. The CDR3 nucleotides are TGTGCCAGCAGCCCCCAGGGAATCTACAATGAGCAGTTCTTC.

The CDR3 DNA sequence: TGCAGCGTCGTCCGGGACAGAGACACCGGGGAGCTGTTTTTT. Translation gives CSVVRDRDTGELFF. This sequence joins TRBV29-1 and TRBJ2-2; TRBD1 aligns across 7 bases. J was trimmed by 3 bases and V by 6 bases; bases with no gene match: 7. The CDR3 is 14 residues long. Germline V gene sequence: CDR1 SQVTM, CDR2 ANQGSEA.

This clonotype occurred a few times. V usage is TRBV12-3 or TRBV12-4 and J usage is TRBJ2-2, with 8 bases lining up with TRBD2. V lost 3 bases to trimming and J lost 3 bases; unmatched junction nucleotides: 6. There are 16 residues in the CDR3. The CDR3 coding sequence is TGTGCCAGCAGTTTCCCCACTAGCGGTGACACCGGGGAGCTGTTTTTT. This codes for CASSFPTSGDTGELFF.

This clonotype was seen repeatedly, ten times or more. The V gene is TRBV12-3 or TRBV12-4, the J gene TRBJ2-3; D is perhaps TRBD1 (6 bases). The ends were cut back, 3 bases at V and 7 bases at J, with 20 bases in the middle. The CDR3 has 16 amino acids. This CDR3 reads CASSLGRGRGRNTQYF. The CDR3 nucleotides are TGTGCCAGCAGTTTGGGTCGGGGCAGGGGACGAAATACGCAGTATTTT.

This clonotype was seen at least ten times. V and J are TRBV28 and TRBJ1-6, with 11 bases that match TRBD1. The germline gives CDR1 MDHEN, CDR2 SYDVKM. The trim removed 8 bases at V and 7 bases at J, leaving 7 bases unmatched. CDR3 length: 15 amino acids. CDR3 sequence (DNA): TGTGCCAGCGGATCCGGACAGGGGGCCAATTCACCCCTCCACTTT. This translates into CASGSGQGANSPLHF.

The rearrangement uses TRBV4-2 and TRBJ2-7, with 9 positions matching TRBD2. This CDR3 spans 19 amino acids. Unmatched junction bases numbered 12, after V lost 0 bases and J lost 0 bases. Germline assignment: CDR1 LGHNA and CDR2 YNFKEQ. This chain's CDR3 is CASSQDFPPSGDTSYEQYF. The CDR3 nucleotides are TGTGCCAGCAGCCAAGATTTTCCCCCTAGCGGGGACACCTCCTACGAGCAGTACTTC.

The chain links TRBV7-9 to TRBJ2-1, with D perhaps assigned TRBD1 or TRBD2 (5 bases each). CDR1 is SEHNR and CDR2 is FQNEAQ in the germline V gene (reference sequence). V was cut by 2 bases and J by 6 bases, with 14 bases left in between. This CDR3 region has 15 residues. The CDR3 spells CASSLRQGVVNEQFF. CDR3 DNA: TGTGCCAGCAGCTTAAGGCAGGGAGTCGTCAATGAGCAGTTCTTC.

The CDR3 bases are TGTGCCAGCAGCCCCTTCACGGGGAGGAACACCGGGGAGCTGTTTTTT. As protein: CASSPFTGRNTGELFF. The rearrangement links TRBV5-6 to TRBJ2-2; a possible D gene is TRBD2 (5 bases). V lost 4 bases, J lost 1 base, and 14 bases lay in between. This CDR3 is built from 16 residues. Germline lookup yields CDR1 SGHDT and CDR2 YYEEEE.

The chain combines TRBV12-3 or TRBV12-4 with TRBJ2-7, with 7 bases fitting TRBD1. The V gene end was trimmed by 6 bases and the J gene end by 1 base; junction bases not matched to a gene: 6. The CDR3 covers 14 residues. CDR3 region: CASRSGQKSYEQYF. DNA for the CDR3: TGTGCCAGCAGGTCGGGACAGAAGTCCTACGAGCAGTACTTC.